The next 24 T cell receptor beta chains were all read from a single sample in a study of PD-L1 blockade in urothelial cancer listed by TCRdb under 2017. Library construction relied on the immunoSEQ multiplex PCR assay. Here the immuneACCESS table is served through TCRdb, limited to in-frame sequences with V and J called. Missing clones are a known gap in these copies; in checked studies unresolved V genes cover under half, and the rest lacks a known reason. Recorded for this sample are 95,000 or so clones; 87% of them occurred a single time. Of the sample, roughly 2% is held by the ten largest clones. The sample's time point, from its label and the paper: pretreatment peripheral blood. Sequenced here: PBMCs, sampled around atezolizumab (anti-PD-L1) treatment. These receptors were obtained from a man in his sixties with urothelial cancer.

This clone appeared once. The V call is TRBV2, the J call TRBJ2-1; perhaps TRBD1 as D (5 bases). The CDR3 is 15 residues long. Germline loops: CDR1 SNHLY, CDR2 FYNNEI. Between the trimmed V and J ends, which lost 7 bases and 7 bases, there was a span of 20 bases. As DNA, the CDR3 is TGTGCCAGCATCAGGGAAAGGTTGAGTCCTAATGAGCAGTTCTTC. Translating gives CASIRERLSPNEQFF.

The gene calls are TRBV5-1 and TRBJ2-7; TRBD1 matches at 9 bases. The V segment lost 9 bases and the J segment 6 bases; nucleotides outside the gene matches: 7. This CDR3 is 12 amino acids long. Germline CDR1 is SGHRS and CDR2 is YFSETQ. As DNA, the CDR3 is TGCGCCACCAGGGACAGGGACGGCGAGCAGTACTTC. This gives the protein CATRDRDGEQYF.

V usage is TRBV5-1 and J usage is TRBJ2-1, with 14 positions matching TRBD2. Trimming cost V 5 bases and J 8 bases; bases outside gene matches: 6. The CDR3 totals 15 residues. Germline V CDR1 and CDR2: SGHRS, YFSETQ. CDR3 protein: CASRRGLAGVDEQFF. In DNA, the CDR3 is TGCGCCAGCAGGAGGGGACTAGCGGGAGTAGATGAGCAGTTCTTC.

V and J are TRBV5-4 and TRBJ2-7, with D maybe TRBD2 (5 bases). The CDR3 contains 15 residues. The V end lost 1 base, the J end lost 6 bases, and 17 bases lay between the germline ends. Per the germline V gene, CDR1 is SGHNT and CDR2 is YYREEE (reference sequence). CDR3 DNA sequence: TGTGCCAGCAGCTTGTTCCGGGGAGAGCTCGGCGAGCAGTACTTC. It translates to CASSLFRGELGEQYF.

This rearrangement joins TRBV28 to TRBJ2-5; the D gene is possibly TRBD2 (5 bases). CDR3 size: 14 residues. V was pared by 5 bases and J by 3 bases, with 13 bases between. Germline V gene lookup returns CDR1 MDHEN and CDR2 SYDVKM. The CDR3 nucleotides read TGTGCCAGCAGTCCACTAGGAAAGGAAGAGACCCAGTACTTC. As protein: CASSPLGKEETQYF.

The CDR3 DNA reads TGCAGCGTTGAAACAGGCCCCTACGAGCAGTACTTC. Protein product: CSVETGPYEQYF. V is TRBV29-1 and J is TRBJ2-7, with D possibly TRBD1 on 5 matching bases. The CDR3 length is 12 residues. CDR1 and CDR2 from the germline V gene are SQVTM and ANQGSEA. V lost 2 bases to trimming and J lost 2 bases, with 7 bases between them.

This clone was recorded a few times. The chain recombines TRBV7-9 with TRBJ1-2, with no clear D. Germline CDR1 SEHNR, CDR2 FQNEAQ (reference sequence). This CDR3 has 13 amino acids. The V gene lost 5 bases and the J gene lost 4 bases, with 11 bases spanning the gap. The CDR3 nucleotides are TGTGCCAGCAGCACTTCGTCGCTCTATGGCTACACCTTC. Protein sequence: CASSTSSLYGYTF.

This clone has only a few counts. The genes are TRBV19 and TRBJ1-5, with unresolved D. The CDR3 contains 17 residues. The ends were cut back, 0 bases at V and 3 bases at J, with 15 bases in the middle. Germline V CDR1 and CDR2: LNHDA, SQIVND (reference sequence). The CDR3 DNA reads as TGTGCCAGTAGTATAGACTTCTCTTCAGGTTACAATCAGCCCCAGCATTTT. Residues: CASSIDFSSGYNQPQHF.

This clone occurred once. The rearrangement joins TRBV27 to TRBJ1-5, with D possibly matching TRBD1 (6 bases). The V end lost 2 bases, the J end lost 5 bases, and 19 bases lay between the germline ends. CDR1 and CDR2 (germline): MNHEY, SMNVEV (reference sequence). This CDR3 has 17 amino acids. In nucleotides, the CDR3 is TGTGCCAGCAGTTTAGGACCCTCGACAGGTGGTGATCAGCCCCAGCATTTT. Translating it yields CASSLGPSTGGDQPQHF.

This clone was counted a single time. The chain joins TRBV2 to TRBJ1-5; 8 bases map to TRBD1. Germline V lookup: CDR1 SNHLY, CDR2 FYNNEI. This CDR3 has 15 residues. Trimming at V came to 4 bases and at J to 6 bases, leaving 8 bases not matched to a gene. CDR3 loop: CASSVFQGAGQPQHF. CDR3 bases: TGTGCCAGCAGTGTCTTCCAGGGGGCAGGTCAGCCCCAGCATTTT.

The rearrangement links TRBV6-4 to TRBJ2-1, with a possible D match to TRBD2 (6 bases). V was pared by 2 bases and J by 7 bases, with 15 bases between. This CDR3 region has 15 residues. CDR1 and CDR2 from the germline V gene are MRHNA and SNTAGT. This CDR3 reads CASSDQGGAGNEQFF. The CDR3 coding sequence is TGTGCCAGCAGTGACCAGGGCGGGGCGGGGAATGAGCAGTTCTTC.

This rearrangement joins TRBV5-4 to TRBJ2-1, with TRBD2 as a possible D gene (6 bases). CDR3 length: 14 amino acids. Germline V gene lookup returns CDR1 SGHNT and CDR2 YYREEE (reference sequence). Trimming shortened V by 4 bases and J by 2 bases, and 10 bases separated the two germline ends. In DNA form, the CDR3 reads TGTGCCAGCAGCCCCGGGACTGCCTACAATGAGCAGTTCTTC. Translation: CASSPGTAYNEQFF. Full variable domain (rest looked up from reference TRBV5-4 and TRBJ2-1): ETGVTQSPTHLIKTRGQQVTLRCSSQSGHNTVSWYQQALGQGPQFIFQYYREEENGRGNFPPRFSGLQFPNYSSELNVNALELDDSALYLCASSPGTAYNEQFFGPGTRLTVL.

The rearrangement joins TRBV13 to TRBJ2-5, with D perhaps TRBD2 (6 bases). Deletions cut 5 bases from V and 2 bases from J, with 15 bases between. Germline assignment: CDR1 PRHDT and CDR2 FYEKMQ (reference sequence). This CDR3 region has 15 residues. In DNA, the CDR3 is TGTGCCAGCAGCCCGGCCCGGGGACTTCAAGAGACCCAGTACTTC. Translating it yields CASSPARGLQETQYF.

The gene calls are TRBV27 and TRBJ1-6, with D hard to call. Germline CDR1 reads MNHEY; CDR2 reads SMNVEV (reference sequence). The ends were cut back, 5 bases at V and 0 bases at J, with 11 bases in the middle. The CDR3 has 16 amino acids. DNA of the CDR3: TGTGCCAGCAGTCAGTCATGGTCCTCCTATAATTCACCCCTCCACTTT. Amino acid sequence: CASSQSWSSYNSPLHF.

The chain recombines TRBV4-2 with TRBJ1-3, with TRBD1 matching 7 bases. This CDR3 is 19 amino acids long. The V gene end was trimmed by 1 base and the J gene end by 3 bases; junction bases not matched to a gene: 15. The germline V gene encodes CDR1 LGHNA and CDR2 YNFKEQ. The CDR3 loop reads CASSQGTGWGSSDGNTIYF. The DNA for the CDR3 is TGTGCCAGCAGCCAAGGGACAGGTTGGGGCTCTTCGGATGGAAACACCATATATTTT.

The chain combines TRBV4-1 with TRBJ2-3; a possible D gene is TRBD1 (5 bases). CDR3 length: 12 residues. CDR1 MGHRA and CDR2 YSYEKL come from the germline V gene. The V end lost 6 bases, the J end lost 3 bases, and 7 bases lay between the germline ends. The CDR3 DNA reads TGCGCCAGCAGTAGGGGAACAGATACGCAGTATTTT. Translating it yields CASSRGTDTQYF.

The rearrangement uses TRBV6-4 and TRBJ2-5; no clear D. In germline, CDR1 is MRHNA, CDR2 SNTAGT. The CDR3 is made up of 10 amino acids. V dropped 8 bases and J dropped 5 bases, with 6 bases sitting between them. In DNA form, the CDR3 reads TGTGCCAGCGCGAATGAGACCCAGTACTTC. The encoded protein is CASANETQYF.

J is TRBJ2-1 and V is TRBV6-5; possible D gene TRBD1, 6 bases. The CDR3 is made up of 13 amino acids. The germline V and J ends were trimmed by 6 bases and 12 bases, with 18 bases remaining between them. Germline V gene sequence: CDR1 MNHEY, CDR2 SVGAGI. CDR3 DNA: TGTGCCAGCAGCCAGGGGTCCGTGGTTGGGCAGTTCTTC. Amino acid sequence: CASSQGSVVGQFF.

This chain uses TRBV9 with TRBJ2-1; maybe TRBD2 (6 bases). Trimming removed 4 bases from V and 5 bases from J, with 25 bases in between. CDR1 and CDR2 from the germline V gene are SGDLS and YYNGEE. The CDR3 has 18 residues. The CDR3 nucleotides read TGTGCCAGCAGCCCCCTAGGGAGTAGCGGAGGACCCGACAATGAGCAGTTCTTC. It translates to CASSPLGSSGGPDNEQFF.

The CDR3 loop is CASSPGTAEQFF. CDR3 in DNA: TGTGCCAGCAGCCCGGGAACAGCCGAGCAGTTCTTC. The chain joins TRBV14 to TRBJ2-1, with D tentatively TRBD2 (5 bases). V lost 4 bases and J 10 bases, leaving 11 bases between the germline ends. The CDR3 has 12 amino acids. Germline values: CDR1 SGHDN, CDR2 FVKESK. Based on the CDR3 plus reference TRBV14 and TRBJ2-1, the full variable domain is EAGVTQFPSHSVIEKGQTVTLRCDPISGHDNLYWYRRVMGKEIKFLLHFVKESKQDESGMPNNRFLAERTGGTYSTLKVQPAELEDSGVYFCASSPGTAEQFFGPGTRLTVL.

This CDR3 reads CASRPAGYGYTF. The DNA for the CDR3 is TGTGCCAGCAGGCCAGCAGGGTATGGCTACACCTTC. The V call is TRBV2, the J call TRBJ1-2, with D tentatively TRBD1 (5 bases). Germline V gene data show CDR1 as SNHLY and CDR2 as FYNNEI. The CDR3 has 12 amino acids. Trimming left V 6 bases short and J 5 bases short, with 10 bases between. The entire variable domain, with the rest obtained from reference TRBV2 and TRBJ1-2, is as follows: EPEVTQTPSHQVTQMGQEVILRCVPISNHLYFYWYRQILGQKVEFLVSFYNNEISEKSEIFDDQFSVERPDGSNFTLKIRSTKLEDSAMYFCASRPAGYGYTFGSGTRLTVV.

The rearrangement links TRBV7-9 to TRBJ2-5, with 7 positions matching TRBD2. After removal of 9 bases from V and 4 bases from J, the junction contained 2 bases not matched to a gene. There are 11 residues in the CDR3. Germline V gives CDR1 SEHNR, CDR2 FQNEAQ (reference sequence). The DNA for the CDR3 is TGTGCCAGGGGGGAGGGAGAGACCCAGTACTTC. It yields the protein CARGEGETQYF.

This chain connects TRBV10-1 to TRBJ1-5; 8 nucleotides agree with TRBD1. V shed 6 bases, J shed 6 bases, and the junction held 4 bases outside the gene matches. The CDR3 has 13 amino acids. Germline CDR1 reads WNHNN; CDR2 reads SYGVQD (reference sequence). CDR3: CASRDRAPQPQHF. The DNA of the CDR3 is TGCGCCAGCAGGGACAGGGCGCCTCAGCCCCAGCATTTT.

The chain recombines TRBV5-1 with TRBJ1-5, with 7 nucleotides matching TRBD1. CDR1 and CDR2 (germline): SGHRS, YFSETQ. The CDR3 length is 16 residues. The trim removed 3 bases at V and 4 bases at J, leaving 10 bases unmatched. CDR3 in DNA: TGCGCCAGCAGCTCCAGTACAGGGGACGGGAATCAGCCCCAGCATTTT. This codes for CASSSSTGDGNQPQHF.